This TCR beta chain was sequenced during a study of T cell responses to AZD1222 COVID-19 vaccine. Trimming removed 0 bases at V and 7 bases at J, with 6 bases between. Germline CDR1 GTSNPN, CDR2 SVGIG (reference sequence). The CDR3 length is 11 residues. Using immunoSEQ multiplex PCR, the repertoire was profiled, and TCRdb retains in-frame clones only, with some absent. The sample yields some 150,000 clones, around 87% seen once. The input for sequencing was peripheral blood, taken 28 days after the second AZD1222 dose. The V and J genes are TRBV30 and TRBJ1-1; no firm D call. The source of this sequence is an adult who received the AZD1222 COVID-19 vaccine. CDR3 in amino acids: CAWSVLNEAFF. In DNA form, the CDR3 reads TGTGCCTGGAGTGTACTTAATGAAGCTTTCTTT.